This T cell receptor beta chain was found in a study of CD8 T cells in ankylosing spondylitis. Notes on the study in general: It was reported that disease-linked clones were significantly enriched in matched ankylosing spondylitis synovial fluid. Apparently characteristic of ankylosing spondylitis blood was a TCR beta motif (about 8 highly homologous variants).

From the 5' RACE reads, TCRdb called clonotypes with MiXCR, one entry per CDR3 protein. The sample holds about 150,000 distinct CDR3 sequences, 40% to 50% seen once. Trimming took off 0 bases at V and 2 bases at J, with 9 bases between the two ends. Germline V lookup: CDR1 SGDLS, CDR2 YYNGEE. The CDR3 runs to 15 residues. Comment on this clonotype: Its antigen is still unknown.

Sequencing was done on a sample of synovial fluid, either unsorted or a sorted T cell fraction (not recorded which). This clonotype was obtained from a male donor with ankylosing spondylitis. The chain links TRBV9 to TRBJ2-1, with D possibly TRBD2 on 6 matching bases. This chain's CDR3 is CASSVGTIPYNEQFF. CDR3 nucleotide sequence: TGTGCCAGCAGCGTAGGGACTATCCCCTACAATGAGCAGTTCTTC.